This is a list of T cell receptor beta chains from one sample in a study of control samples from healthy donors and cancer patients. The table came from immunoSEQ multiplex PCR; TCRdb's copy has only in-frame clones and leaves some out. The sample carries 46,000 or so clones, roughly nine tenths recorded once. The sample consisted of PBMCs. These TCRs come from a man in his thirties or forties with colorectal cancer. The CDR3 runs from the conserved cysteine through the conserved F or W. The D gene is left open where the match is weak. Clone size is stated in some rows and not others, as once, few, many or a class when expanded.

clone_size	v_call	j_call	d_call	cdr3_aa	cdr3_nt
once	TRBV4-3	TRBJ1-4	NA	CASSQFAGASEKLFF	TGCGCCAGCAGCCAATTTGCAGGGGCGAGTGAAAAACTGTTTTTT
NA	TRBV6-5	TRBJ1-4	NA	CASSYDGRGDEKLFF	TGTGCCAGCAGTTACGACGGCCGGGGCGATGAAAAACTGTTTTTT
NA	TRBV10-3	TRBJ2-1	NA	CAISGPLLFGGANNEQFF	TGTGCCATCAGCGGGCCCCTTTTGTTTGGGGGGGCGAACAATGAGCAGTTCTTC
NA	TRBV19	TRBJ1-2	NA	CASSSDLQGYTF	TGTGCCAGTAGTTCGGACCTCCAGGGCTACACCTTC
NA	TRBV5-4	TRBJ1-2	NA	CASSLGPRIYGYTF	TGTGCCAGCAGCTTGGGTCCACGAATCTATGGCTACACCTTC
NA	TRBV10-2	TRBJ2-1	TRBD1	CASATGQGIYEQFF	TGCGCCAGCGCGACGGGACAGGGTATCTATGAGCAGTTCTTC
once	TRBV5-6	TRBJ2-3	NA	CASSPTGYTQYF	TGTGCCAGCAGCCCTACAGGTTATACGCAGTATTTT
once	TRBV7-9	TRBJ1-1	NA	CASSWAGVNTEAFF	TGTGCCAGCAGCTGGGCAGGGGTGAACACTGAAGCTTTCTTT
NA	TRBV21-1	TRBJ2-1	NA	CASSKALTRTHFNEQFF	TGTGCCAGCAGCAAAGCTTTAACACGGACCCACTTCAATGAGCAGTTCTTC
NA	TRBV6-4	TRBJ1-1	TRBD1	CASSLGTGNAEAFF	TGTGCCAGCAGTTTAGGGACAGGGAATGCTGAAGCTTTCTTT
NA	TRBV6-2/TRBV6-3	TRBJ2-2	NA	CASSYLTGTGELFF	TGTGCCAGCAGTTACCTGACGGGCACCGGGGAGCTGTTTTTT
NA	TRBV10-3	TRBJ1-1	TRBD1	CATFRQGGEAFF	TGTGCCACCTTCAGACAGGGCGGTGAAGCTTTCTTT
NA	TRBV2	TRBJ1-6	NA	CASSDTLQGLFSPLHF	TGTGCCAGCAGTGACACCCTCCAGGGTCTCTTTTCACCCCTCCACTTT
few	TRBV6-4	TRBJ1-6	NA	CASSDAGSGNSPLHF	TGTGCCAGCAGTGACGCGGGATCCGGTAATTCACCCCTCCACTTT
NA	TRBV7-8	TRBJ2-7	TRBD1	CASSLNTGQGSYEQYF	TGTGCCAGCAGCTTAAATACGGGACAGGGTTCCTACGAGCAGTACTTC
NA	TRBV29-1	TRBJ1-1	TRBD1	CSAHLSRQGATEAFF	TGCAGCGCCCACCTCTCGCGACAGGGGGCGACTGAAGCTTTCTTT
NA	TRBV2	TRBJ2-2	TRBD1	CASSRTGEKTGELFF	TGTGCCAGCTCCCGGACAGGGGAAAAGACCGGGGAGCTGTTTTTT
NA	TRBV6-6	TRBJ2-5	TRBD1	CASAGGQETQYF	TGTGCCAGCGCAGGGGGACAAGAGACCCAGTACTTC
NA	TRBV5-6	TRBJ2-2	NA	CASSLRGNTGELFF	TGTGCCAGCAGCTTGCGGGGGAACACCGGGGAGCTGTTTTTT
NA	TRBV30	TRBJ2-7	NA	CAWSQGGYEQYF	TGTGCCTGGAGTCAGGGGGGCTACGAGCAGTACTTC
NA	TRBV6-1	TRBJ1-6	NA	CASSERLGGQNSPLHF	TGTGCCAGCAGTGAGCGGTTGGGGGGCCAAAATTCACCCCTCCACTTT
NA	TRBV30	TRBJ1-3	NA	CAWSPAGGGRSLRGNTIYF	TGTGCCTGGAGTCCAGCGGGGGGTGGGAGATCATTGCGAGGAAACACCATATATTTT
NA	TRBV9	TRBJ2-3	NA	CASSVDIGGDTQYF	TGTGCCAGCAGCGTCGATATAGGGGGAGATACGCAGTATTTT
NA	TRBV19	TRBJ1-5	NA	CASSIAEGINQPQHF	TGTGCCAGTAGTATAGCCGAAGGGATCAATCAGCCCCAGCATTTT
NA	TRBV7-9	TRBJ1-1	NA	CASSLDMDTEAFF	TGTGCCAGCAGCTTGGATATGGACACTGAAGCTTTCTTT
NA	TRBV25-1	TRBJ1-1	NA	CASRGWTSPEAFF	TGTGCCAGCAGGGGGTGGACGTCCCCTGAAGCTTTCTTT
NA	TRBV6-1	TRBJ1-6	NA	CASSDSPQDNSPLHF	TGTGCCAGCAGTGACAGTCCCCAGGATAATTCACCCCTCCACTTT
NA	TRBV6-5	TRBJ2-7	NA	CASTPNRVPYEQYF	TGTGCCAGCACCCCAAACAGGGTTCCCTACGAGCAGTACTTC
NA	TRBV30	TRBJ1-2	TRBD1	CAWSVGQGANGYTF	TGTGCCTGGAGTGTGGGACAGGGGGCCAATGGCTACACCTTC
NA	TRBV5-1	TRBJ1-4	NA	CASSLEDDEKLFF	TGCGCCAGCAGCTTGGAGGATGATGAAAAACTGTTTTTT
NA	TRBV9	TRBJ2-6	NA	CASSEGLTGANVLTF	TGTGCCAGCAGCGAGGGTTTGACTGGGGCCAACGTCCTGACTTTC
NA	TRBV24-1	TRBJ1-2	NA	CATSAAGWGYTF	TGTGCCACCAGTGCTGCCGGCTGGGGCTACACCTTC
NA	TRBV4-1	TRBJ1-1	NA	CASSQRSRSTEAFF	TGCGCCAGCAGCCAACGAAGTAGGAGCACTGAAGCTTTCTTT
NA	TRBV6-2/TRBV6-3	TRBJ2-6	NA	CASSYRGGSGANVLTF	TGTGCCAGCAGTTACAGAGGGGGCTCTGGGGCCAACGTCCTGACTTTC
NA	TRBV5-4	TRBJ2-2	NA	CASSLLSNTGELFF	TGTGCCAGCAGCTTGCTCAGTAACACCGGGGAGCTGTTTTTT
NA	TRBV12-3/TRBV12-4	TRBJ1-1	NA	CASTPTVNTEAFF	TGTGCCAGCACCCCGACAGTTAACACTGAAGCTTTCTTT
once	TRBV5-1	TRBJ2-3	NA	CASSLEARGVDTQYF	TGCGCCAGCAGCTTGGAGGCTAGGGGGGTGGATACGCAGTATTTT
once	TRBV30	TRBJ2-5	TRBD1	CAWSGGTGQQETQYF	TGTGCCTGGAGTGGGGGCACGGGACAGCAAGAGACCCAGTACTTC
NA	TRBV3-1/TRBV3-2	TRBJ1-1	NA	CASILPEYRETEAFF	TGTGCCAGCATCCTCCCCGAGTACAGGGAAACTGAAGCTTTCTTT
NA	TRBV7-9	TRBJ2-6	NA	CASTYFISGANVLTF	TGTGCCAGCACCTACTTCATCTCTGGGGCCAACGTCCTGACTTTC
NA	TRBV7-2	TRBJ1-5	NA	CASSLDSTQPQHF	TGTGCCAGCAGCTTGGACTCAACCCAGCCCCAGCATTTT
NA	TRBV5-1	TRBJ1-2	NA	CASSLVSEPNYGYTF	TGCGCCAGCAGCTTGGTTTCGGAACCCAACTATGGCTACACCTTC
NA	TRBV13	TRBJ2-5	NA	CASSPQYQETQYF	TGTGCCAGCAGCCCCCAATACCAAGAGACCCAGTACTTC